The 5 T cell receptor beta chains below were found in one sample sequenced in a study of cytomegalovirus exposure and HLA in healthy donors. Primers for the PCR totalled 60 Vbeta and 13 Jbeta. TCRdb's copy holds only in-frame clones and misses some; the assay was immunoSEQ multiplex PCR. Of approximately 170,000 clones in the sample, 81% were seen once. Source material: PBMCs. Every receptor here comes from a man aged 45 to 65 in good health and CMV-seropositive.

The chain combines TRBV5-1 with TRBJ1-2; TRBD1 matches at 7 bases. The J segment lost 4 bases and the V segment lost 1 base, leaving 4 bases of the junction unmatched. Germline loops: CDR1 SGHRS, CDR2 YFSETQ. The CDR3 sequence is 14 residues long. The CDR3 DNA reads TGCGCCAGCAGCTTGAATTCAGGGGGCTATGGCTACACCTTC. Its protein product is CASSLNSGGYGYTF.

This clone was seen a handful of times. CDR3: CASSFWLLNTEAFF. CDR3 nucleotide sequence: TGTGCCAGCAGCTTCTGGCTTCTGAACACTGAAGCTTTCTTT. The chain couples TRBV11-2 to TRBJ1-1; D not certain. Between the trimmed V and J ends, which lost 3 bases and 0 bases, there was a span of 8 bases. CDR3 size: 14 residues. CDR1 and CDR2 (germline): SGHAT, FQNNGV. Full variable domain (rest looked up from reference TRBV11-2 and TRBJ1-1): EAGVAQSPRYKIIEKRQSVAFWCNPISGHATLYWYQQILGQGPKLLIQFQNNGVVDDSQLPKDRFSAERLKGVDSTLKIQPAKLEDSAVYLCASSFWLLNTEAFFGQGTRLTVV.

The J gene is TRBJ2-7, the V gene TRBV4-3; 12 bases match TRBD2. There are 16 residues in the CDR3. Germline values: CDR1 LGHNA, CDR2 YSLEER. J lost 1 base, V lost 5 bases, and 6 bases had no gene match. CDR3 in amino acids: CASSTRLAGDSYEQYF. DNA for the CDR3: TGCGCCAGCAGCACCCGACTAGCGGGAGATTCCTACGAGCAGTACTTC.

This CDR3 reads CASKRGGGGGYTF. The CDR3, as DNA: TGTGCCAGCAAAAGAGGGGGCGGAGGTGGCTACACCTTC. The chain combines TRBV7-9 with TRBJ1-2; 7 bases line up with TRBD1. Germline-derived CDR1 and CDR2 are SEHNR and FQNEAQ (reference sequence). Losses at the gene ends were 7 bases for V and 7 bases for J; bases not matched to a gene: 9. The CDR3 covers 13 residues. Full variable domain (rest looked up from reference TRBV7-9 and TRBJ1-2): DTGVSQNPRHKITKRGQNVTFRCDPISEHNRLYWYRQTLGQGPEFLTYFQNEAQLEKSRLLSDRFSAERPKGSFSTLEIQRTEQGDSAMYLCASKRGGGGGYTFGSGTRLTVV.

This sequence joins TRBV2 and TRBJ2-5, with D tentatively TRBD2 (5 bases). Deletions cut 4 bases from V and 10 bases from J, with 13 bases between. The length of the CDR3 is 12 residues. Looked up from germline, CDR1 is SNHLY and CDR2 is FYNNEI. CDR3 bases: TGTGCCAGCAGTGCCTCACCCGAGGGCCAGTACTTC. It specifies CASSASPEGQYF. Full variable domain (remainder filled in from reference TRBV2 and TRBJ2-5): EPEVTQTPSHQVTQMGQEVILRCVPISNHLYFYWYRQILGQKVEFLVSFYNNEISEKSEIFDDQFSVERPDGSNFTLKIRSTKLEDSAMYFCASSASPEGQYFGPGTRLLVL.